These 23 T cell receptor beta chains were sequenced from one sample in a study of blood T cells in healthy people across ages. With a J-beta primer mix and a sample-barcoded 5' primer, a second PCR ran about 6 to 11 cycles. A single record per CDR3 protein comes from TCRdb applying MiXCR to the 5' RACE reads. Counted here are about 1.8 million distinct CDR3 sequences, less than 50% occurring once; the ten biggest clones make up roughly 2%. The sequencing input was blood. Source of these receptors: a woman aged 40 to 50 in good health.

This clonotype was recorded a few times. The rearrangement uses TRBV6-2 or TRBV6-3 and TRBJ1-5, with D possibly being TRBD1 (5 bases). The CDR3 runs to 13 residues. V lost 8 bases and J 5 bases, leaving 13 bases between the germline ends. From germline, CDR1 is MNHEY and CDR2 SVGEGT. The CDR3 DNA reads TGTGCCAGCTCGAAGTGGGGGGATCAGCCCCAGCATTTT. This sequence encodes CASSKWGDQPQHF.

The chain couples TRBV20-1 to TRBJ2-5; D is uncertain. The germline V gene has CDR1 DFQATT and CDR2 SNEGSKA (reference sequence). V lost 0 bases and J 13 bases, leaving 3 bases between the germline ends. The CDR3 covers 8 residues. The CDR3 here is CSARDGYF. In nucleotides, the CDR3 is TGCAGTGCTAGAGATGGGTACTTC.

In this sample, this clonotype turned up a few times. Here the CDR3 DNA reads TGTGCCAGCAGCCATAGAGCTAACTATGGCTACACCTTC. Protein product: CASSHRANYGYTF. This chain joins TRBV3-1 and TRBJ1-2; the D is unclear. The CDR3 runs 13 residues. V gave up 3 bases and J gave up 0 bases, with 5 bases separating them. CDR1 is LGHDT and CDR2 is YNNKEL in the germline V gene (reference sequence).

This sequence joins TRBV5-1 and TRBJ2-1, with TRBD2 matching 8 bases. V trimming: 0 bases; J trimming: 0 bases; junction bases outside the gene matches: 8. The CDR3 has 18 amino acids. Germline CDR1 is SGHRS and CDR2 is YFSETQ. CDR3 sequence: CASSLAPAGDHSYNEQFF. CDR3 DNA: TGCGCCAGCAGCTTGGCTCCAGCGGGGGACCACTCCTACAATGAGCAGTTCTTC.

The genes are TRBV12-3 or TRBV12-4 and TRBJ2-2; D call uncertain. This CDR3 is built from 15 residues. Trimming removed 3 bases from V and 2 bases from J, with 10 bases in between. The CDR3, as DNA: TGTGCCAGCAGTTTTGCGGCAGTTAACACCGGGGAGCTGTTTTTT. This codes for CASSFAAVNTGELFF.

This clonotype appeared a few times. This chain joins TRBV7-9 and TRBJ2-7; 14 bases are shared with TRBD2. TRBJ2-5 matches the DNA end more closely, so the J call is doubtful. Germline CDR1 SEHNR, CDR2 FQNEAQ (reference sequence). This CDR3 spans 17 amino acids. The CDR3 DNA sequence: TGTGCCAGCAGCTTAGGGGGACTAGCGGGGGTCCTTGAGACCCAGTACTTC. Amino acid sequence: CASSLGGLAGVLETQYF.

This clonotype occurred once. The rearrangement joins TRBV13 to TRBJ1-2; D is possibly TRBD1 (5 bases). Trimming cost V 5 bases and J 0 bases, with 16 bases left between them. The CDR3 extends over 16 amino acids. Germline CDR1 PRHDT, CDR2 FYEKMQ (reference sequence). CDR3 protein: CASSPPGAGTNYGYTF. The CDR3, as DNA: TGTGCCAGCAGCCCACCCGGGGCAGGGACTAACTATGGCTACACCTTC.

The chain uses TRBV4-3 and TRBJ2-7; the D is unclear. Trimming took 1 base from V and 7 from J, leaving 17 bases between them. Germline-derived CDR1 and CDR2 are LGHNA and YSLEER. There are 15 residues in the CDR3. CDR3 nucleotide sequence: TGCGCCAGCAGCCAAGGGTTTGGACCGTACAATGAGCAGTACTTC. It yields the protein CASSQGFGPYNEQYF.

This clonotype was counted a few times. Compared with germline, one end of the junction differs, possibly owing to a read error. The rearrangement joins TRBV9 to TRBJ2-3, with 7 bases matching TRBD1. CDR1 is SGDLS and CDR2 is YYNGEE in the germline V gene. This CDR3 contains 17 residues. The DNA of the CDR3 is TGTGCTAGCAGCCCATTCAGAAGACAGGGCGGTGCAGATACGCAGTATTTT. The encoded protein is CASSPFRRQGGADTQYF.

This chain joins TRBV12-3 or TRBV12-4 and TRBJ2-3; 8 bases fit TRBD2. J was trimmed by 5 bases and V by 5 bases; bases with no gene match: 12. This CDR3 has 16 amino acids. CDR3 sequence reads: CASSPSGGGEVDTQYF. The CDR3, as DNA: TGTGCCAGCAGTCCCTCCGGGGGGGGGGAAGTAGATACGCAGTATTTT.

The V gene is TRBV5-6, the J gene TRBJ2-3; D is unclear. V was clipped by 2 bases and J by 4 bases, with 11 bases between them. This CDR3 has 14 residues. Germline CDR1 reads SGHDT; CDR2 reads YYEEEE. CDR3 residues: CASSFTVLADTQYF. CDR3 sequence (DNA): TGTGCCAGCAGCTTTACAGTCTTAGCAGATACGCAGTATTTT.

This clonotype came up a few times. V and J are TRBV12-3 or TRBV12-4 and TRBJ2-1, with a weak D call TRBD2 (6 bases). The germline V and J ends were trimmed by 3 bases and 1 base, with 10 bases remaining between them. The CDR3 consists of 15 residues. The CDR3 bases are TGTGCCAGCAGTTTCGGAGGGATGTCCTACAATGAGCAGTTCTTC. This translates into CASSFGGMSYNEQFF.

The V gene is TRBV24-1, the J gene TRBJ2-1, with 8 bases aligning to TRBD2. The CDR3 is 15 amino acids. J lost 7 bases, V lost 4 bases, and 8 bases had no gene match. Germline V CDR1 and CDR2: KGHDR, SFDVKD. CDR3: CATSDAGLVLNEQFF. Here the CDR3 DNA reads TGTGCCACCAGTGACGCGGGACTAGTTTTGAATGAGCAGTTCTTC.

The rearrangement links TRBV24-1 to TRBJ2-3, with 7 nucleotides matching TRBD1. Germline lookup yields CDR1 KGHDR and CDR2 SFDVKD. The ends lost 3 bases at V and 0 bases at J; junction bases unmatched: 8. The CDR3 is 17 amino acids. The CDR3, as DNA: TGTGCCACCAGTGATCTACAGGGGCGCACTAGCACAGATACGCAGTATTTT. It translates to CATSDLQGRTSTDTQYF.

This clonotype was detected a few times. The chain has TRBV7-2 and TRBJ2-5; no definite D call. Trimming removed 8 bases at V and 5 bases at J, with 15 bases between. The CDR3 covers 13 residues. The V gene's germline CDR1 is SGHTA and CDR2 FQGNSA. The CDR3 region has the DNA TGTGCCAGCCGGCCCCGAGTGGGGGAGACCCAGTACTTC. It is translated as CASRPRVGETQYF.

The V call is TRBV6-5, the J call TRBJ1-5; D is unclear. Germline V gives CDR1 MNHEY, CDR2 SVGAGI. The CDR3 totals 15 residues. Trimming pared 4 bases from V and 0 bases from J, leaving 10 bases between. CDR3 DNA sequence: TGTGCCAGCAGTTTCACAGCGTATAGCAATCAGCCCCAGCATTTT. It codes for CASSFTAYSNQPQHF.

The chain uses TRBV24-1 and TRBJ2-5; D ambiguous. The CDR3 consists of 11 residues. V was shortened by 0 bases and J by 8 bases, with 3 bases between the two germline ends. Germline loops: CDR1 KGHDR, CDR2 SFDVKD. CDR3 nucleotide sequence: TGTGCCACCAGTGATTTGTTAACCCAGTACTTC. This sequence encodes CATSDLLTQYF.

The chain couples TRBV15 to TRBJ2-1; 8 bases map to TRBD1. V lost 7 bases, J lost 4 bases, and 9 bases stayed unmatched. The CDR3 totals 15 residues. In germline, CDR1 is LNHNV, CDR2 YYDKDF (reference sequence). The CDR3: CATIFDRGPYNEQFF. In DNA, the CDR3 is TGTGCCACCATTTTCGACAGGGGTCCATACAATGAGCAGTTCTTC.

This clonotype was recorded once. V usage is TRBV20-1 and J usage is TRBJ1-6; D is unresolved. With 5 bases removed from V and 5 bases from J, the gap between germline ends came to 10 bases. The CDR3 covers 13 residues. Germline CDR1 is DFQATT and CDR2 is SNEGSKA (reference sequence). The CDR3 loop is CSASRLDNSPLHF. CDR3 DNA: TGCAGTGCTTCGAGGTTAGATAATTCACCCCTCCACTTT.

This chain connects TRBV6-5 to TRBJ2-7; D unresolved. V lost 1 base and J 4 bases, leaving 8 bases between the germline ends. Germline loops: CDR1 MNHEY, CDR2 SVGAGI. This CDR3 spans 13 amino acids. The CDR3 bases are TGTGCCAGCAGTTACTTCTTAGGGTACGAGCAGTACTTC. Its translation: CASSYFLGYEQYF.

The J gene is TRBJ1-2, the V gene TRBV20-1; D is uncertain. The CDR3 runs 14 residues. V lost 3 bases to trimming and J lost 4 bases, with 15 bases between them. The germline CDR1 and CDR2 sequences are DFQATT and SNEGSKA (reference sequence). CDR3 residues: CSASRSASSYGYTF. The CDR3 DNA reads TGCAGTGCTAGTCGGTCAGCTTCAAGCTATGGCTACACCTTC.

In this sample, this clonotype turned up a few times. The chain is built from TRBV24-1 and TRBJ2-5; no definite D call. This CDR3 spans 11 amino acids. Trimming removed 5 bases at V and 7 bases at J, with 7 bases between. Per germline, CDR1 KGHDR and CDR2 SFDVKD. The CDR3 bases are TGTGCCACCAGTGTTCGCGGGACCCAGTACTTC. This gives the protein CATSVRGTQYF.

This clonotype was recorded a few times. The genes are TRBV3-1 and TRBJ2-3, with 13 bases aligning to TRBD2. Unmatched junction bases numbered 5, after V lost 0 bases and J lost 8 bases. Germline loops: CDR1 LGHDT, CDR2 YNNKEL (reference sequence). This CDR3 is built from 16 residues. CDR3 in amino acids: CASSQDAWTSGGTQYF. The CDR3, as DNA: TGTGCCAGCAGCCAAGATGCATGGACTAGCGGGGGTACGCAGTATTTT.